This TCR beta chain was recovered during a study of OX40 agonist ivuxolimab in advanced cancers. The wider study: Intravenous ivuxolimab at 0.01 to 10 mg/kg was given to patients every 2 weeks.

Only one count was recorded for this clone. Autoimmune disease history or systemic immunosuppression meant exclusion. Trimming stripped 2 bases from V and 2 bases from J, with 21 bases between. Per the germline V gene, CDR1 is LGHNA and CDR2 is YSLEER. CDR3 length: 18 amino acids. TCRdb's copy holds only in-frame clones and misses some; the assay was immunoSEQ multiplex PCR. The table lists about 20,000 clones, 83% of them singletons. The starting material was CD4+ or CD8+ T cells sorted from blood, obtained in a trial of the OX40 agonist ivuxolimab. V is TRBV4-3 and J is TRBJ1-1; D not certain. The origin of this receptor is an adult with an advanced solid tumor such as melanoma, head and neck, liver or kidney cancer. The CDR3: CASSQRPEETYTNTEAFF. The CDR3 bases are TGCGCCAGCAGCCAACGACCGGAAGAGACATACACAAACACTGAAGCTTTCTTT.